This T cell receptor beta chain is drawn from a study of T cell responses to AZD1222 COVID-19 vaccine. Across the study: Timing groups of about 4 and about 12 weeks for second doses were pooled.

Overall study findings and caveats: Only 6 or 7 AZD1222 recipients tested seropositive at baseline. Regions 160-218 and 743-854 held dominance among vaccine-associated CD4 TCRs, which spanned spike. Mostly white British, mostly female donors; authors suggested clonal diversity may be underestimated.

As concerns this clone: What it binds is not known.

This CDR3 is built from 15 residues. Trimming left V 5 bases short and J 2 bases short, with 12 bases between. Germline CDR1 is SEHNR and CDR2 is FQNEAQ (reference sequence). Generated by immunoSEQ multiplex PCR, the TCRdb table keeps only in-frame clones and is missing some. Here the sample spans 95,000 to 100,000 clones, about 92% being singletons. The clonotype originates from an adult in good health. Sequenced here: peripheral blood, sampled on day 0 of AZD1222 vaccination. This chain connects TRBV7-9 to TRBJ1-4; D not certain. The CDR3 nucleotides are TGTGCCAGCAGCATTAGACGCCCTACTAATGAAAAACTGTTTTTT. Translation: CASSIRRPTNEKLFF.